Described below is a single T cell receptor (beta chain) sequence and its context. Its antigen remains undetermined. No much larger clone is present one base from it, and per-base qualities are unavailable. Libraries were built with the immunoSEQ multiplex PCR assay. A mixture of 60 forward primers for TCR Vbeta segments and 13 reverse primers for TCR Jbeta segments was used in the multiplex PCR. The CDR3 region of rearranged TCR beta genes was amplified from genomic DNA by a multiplex PCR assay. Amplified TCR beta libraries were sequenced as 87-base-pair reads on the Illumina HiSeq System. In the authors' own workflow: A later analysis counted about 76 million unique TCR beta chains across the 666 repertoires, and 10 million to 11 million of these chains were shared by at least two donors. Raw reads were error-corrected and collapsed into unique sequences with a nearest-neighbor algorithm that merged closely related sequences to remove PCR and sequencing errors. To assign V, D and J gene segments, CDR3 sequences were aligned to IMGT reference sequences. Each retained sequence needed at least a six-nucleotide match to both a V gene segment and a J gene segment. Rearrangements were classified as productive when the CDR3 lacked stop codons and remained in frame with V and J, and all other rearrangements were classified as non-productive. CDR3 was defined according to IMGT convention as the region running from the second conserved V-encoded cysteine to the conserved J-encoded phenylalanine. In an earlier analysis of approximately 590 of the donors, sequences lacking an unambiguous match to a single V gene segment were excluded. An earlier analysis of fewer than 750 of the donors classified V segments as functional when productive rearrangements were above 56.7% and as segregating when the standard deviation between donors was above 5%. A statistical classification framework was built for diagnosing cytomegalovirus status from the catalog of TCR beta chain sequences. In a later analysis, TCR nucleotide sequences were compared against IMGT/GENE-DB human TR gene sequences so that V and J genes could be assigned. The TCRdist pipeline was used in a later analysis to assign CDR3 sequences and most-parsimonious VDJ recombination scenarios. In a later analysis, each TCR beta chain was defined by its CDR3 amino acid sequence together with its V-gene family, and reads without a unique V-gene family were excluded. In a later analysis, 550 to 650 highly shared, low-generation-probability nucleotide sequences were removed to address suspected cross-contamination and a sequencing artifact. In a later analysis, a clonal expansion index was calculated for each public chain from normalized within-repertoire ranks of inferred template counts. A later analysis computed generation probabilities with a VDJ recombination model fitted to out-of-frame rearrangements, and checked the results against IGoR. Hypergeometric tests were used in a later analysis to score TCR-TCR, TCR-HLA and TCR-CMV co-occurrence, with a repertoire-size bias correction applied to the TCR pairs. To estimate false discovery rates, a later analysis permuted the HLA or CMV assignments 20 times. In a later analysis, co-occurring TCRs were grouped using DBSCAN, and TCRdist sequence similarity was added for clustering within HLA-allele-positive subsets. Repertoires with fewer than 30,000 or more than 120,000 public chains, plus five repertoires with anomalous nucleotide sharing, were excluded from co-occurrence clustering. The source is immuneACCESS, and TCRdb retained only in-frame sequences with V and J called. Part of the clones is not carried over; for the studies checked, unresolved V genes explain less than half of this, and the remainder is unexplained. From that table come the V and J calls and clone size; the DNA was used to work out D and trimming. The sample data list about 200,000 clones, and over 75% of these were observed just once. Together, the top ten hold approximately 0.098% of the sample.

The cohort consisted of 600 or so healthy bone marrow donors. At the time of sampling, all cohort members were nominally healthy, though unrecorded immune exposures were likely present. The donor was CMV seronegative and was included in the group of approximately 350 seronegative cohort members. Each donor provided a peripheral blood sample, and peripheral blood mononuclear cells were used for TCR beta sequencing. Genomic DNA extraction from the blood cell samples was performed with the Qiagen DNeasy Blood Extraction Kit. The sample belongs to a study of cytomegalovirus exposure and HLA in healthy donors (dated 2017 in TCRdb). A note on the overall study: According to an earlier analysis of a few hundred of the donors, about 179 million T cells yielded 90 million to 140 million unique TCR beta sequences and 276 Gb of sequence data. An early release that covered some 630 HLA-typed donors contained approximately 300 gigabases of sequencing data and 65 million to 100 million unique TCR sequences. Of the approximately 400 genotyped donors, 81% were placed in the genetic ancestry cluster associated with self-reported Caucasian donors. The study aimed to test whether signatures of past pathogen exposure could be identified by cataloging public T cell receptors. The study profiled the T cell repertoires of about 640 subjects by immunosequencing and related them to cytomegalovirus serostatus. A separate validation cohort of 100 to 150 different subjects was used in addition to the 666-subject first cohort. To predict cytomegalovirus infection status, the study combined high-throughput TCR immunosequencing, statistical association of individual TCRs with disease status, and machine learning. A later analysis re-examined previously published TCR beta repertoires from hundreds of donors and added high-resolution HLA genotyping to investigate patterns of TCR occurrence. In the later analysis, no new phenotypic data were used to find candidate immune exposures; instead, reliance was placed on TCR beta sequences and their occurrence across donors. An earlier analysis of fewer than 700 of the donors applied high-throughput TCR beta sequencing to assess whether each TCR beta V gene segment acted as functional or pseudogenic. Donor age, sex, ethnicity and CMV serostatus were compiled together with the repertoire data. A later genetic analysis took genome-wide SNP genotypes for about 55% of the roughly 700 donors and used that subset as a discovery cohort. Every repertoire in the discovery cohort had been generated on one and the same sequencing platform. Both class I and class II loci were covered by HLA typing, at four-digit resolution. The number of donors typed differed by locus, with about 629-640 for A, B, C, DRB1 and DQB1, more than 500 for DQA1, 606 for DPA1, and roughly 450 for DPB1. Several DR-DQ haplotypes were treated as single units for association and clustering because of strong linkage in the cohort. Among 300 to 450 genotyped donors of the cohort, an average of roughly 240,000 unique TCR beta nucleotide sequences were sequenced per donor, about a sixth of them non-productive. Results and caveats for the whole study, not just this receptor: Linkage disequilibrium might explain the correlated functional status among segregating V segments, but an unknown experimental factor could not be ruled out. An earlier analysis of approximately 540 of the donors showed that most TCR beta V segments appeared in productive rearrangements either about 90% or about 30% of the time, which broadly matched IMGT annotations. Most CMV-associated TCR beta chains appeared to be HLA-restricted in a later analysis, and the HLA associations seemed to be driven largely by CMV exposure. According to the authors, the approach could potentially be generalized to other disease states and immunological phenotypes. A cluster of highly shared sequence variants was judged likely to represent a technical artifact of the sequencing pipeline. In this cohort, only TCR beta chains were sequenced, and detectable features were limited by the absence of alpha or paired-chain data. Because HLA typing was missing for some donors at each locus, association tests included only the typed subset. A further reported finding was that TCR beta sequences accurately predicted the HLA-A and HLA-B alleles for most subjects in the first cohort. A few of the identified cytomegalovirus-associated TCR beta chains were confirmed in vitro to be specific for cytomegalovirus antigens. Presence/absence analyses assumed roughly uniform sequencing depth across donors, an assumption that may not hold. In the study, around 150 TCR beta chains were listed as associated with cytomegalovirus. The classifier was reported to diagnose cytomegalovirus status with high specificity and sensitivity in both the original and validation cohorts. Assigning TCR associations to individual alleles was difficult when HLA alleles, especially DR and DQ, strongly co-occurred. An association between a missense DCLRE1C variant and V-gene and J-gene trimming of TCR beta chains was found in a later genetic analysis and replicated in an independent cohort. In a later analysis, HLA-associated TCR beta chains showed more clonal expansion and lower generation probabilities than non-associated chains that were equally common. While some public TCRs were present in many individuals, most TCR sequences turned up only very rarely across donors. According to a later genetic analysis, donors in an Asian-associated ancestry cluster had fewer N-insertions in productive TCRs than the approximately 670-donor mean. In a later analysis, several top co-occurrence clusters were reported to appear linked to parvovirus B19, influenza, CMV and Epstein-Barr virus. Because counts were too low, roughly 16 rarely observed V segments, including chromosome 9 orphons, were left out of the earlier analysis of 587 of the donors. Immune exposure information for the cohort was limited to CMV serostatus. In a later analysis, TCR association rates were found to vary across HLA loci, with the most associated TCRs seen for DRB1 alleles and the fewest for HLA-C alleles. Specific HLA alleles were associated with 15,000 to 20,000 TCR beta sequences at a false discovery rate of 0.05 in a later analysis.

The material sequenced was PBMCs. This clonotype was obtained from a boy aged 2-9 years in good health and CMV-seronegative.

The DNA reads as follows: TGCAGCGTTGAAGATACTGACGAGCAGTACTTC. This codes for CSVEDTDEQYF. Recombination joined TRBV29-1 with TRBJ2-7, with the D gene call left open. At the junction V is shortened by 0 bases and J by 5 bases, with 5 bases in between. From a lookup of the germline V gene, CDR1 and CDR2 are SQVTM and ANQGSEA. Including the terminal cysteine and phenylalanine, the CDR3 comprises 11 residues. Kept here is only the CDR3 DNA, which spans 33 bases and is read in frame from base 1.